These 13 T cell receptor beta chains came from one sample sequenced in a study of blood T cell repertoires in COVID-19 (dated by TCRdb to 2020 to 2022). The protocol used for the library was the immunoSEQ multiplex PCR assay. TCRdb limited this immuneACCESS table to in-frame rearrangements with V and J called. A share of clones is missing; checked studies link under half to unresolved V genes, and the rest is unexplained. Here the sample has about 91,000 clones; 70% to 90% occur a single time. The top ten hold 4% to 5% of the sample. The sample comprised peripheral blood. The receptors come from a man aged 65 to 79 with acute or convalescent COVID-19.

The V gene is TRBV19, the J gene TRBJ1-5, with D perhaps matching TRBD1 (5 bases). Germline V gene sequence: CDR1 LNHDA, CDR2 SQIVND (reference sequence). The length of the CDR3 is 15 residues. Trimming removed 7 bases at V and 2 bases at J, with 15 bases between. The CDR3 region has the DNA TGTGCCAGTACCAAGGGGCAGGTGGGCAATCAGCCCCAGCATTTT. It translates to CASTKGQVGNQPQHF.

The rearrangement joins TRBV5-4 to TRBJ1-2; D remains unclear. Deletions cut 4 bases from V and 3 bases from J, with 10 bases between. This CDR3 contains 13 residues. Germline CDR1 SGHNT, CDR2 YYREEE (reference sequence). The CDR3 loop is CASSEGAYYGYTF. CDR3 DNA sequence: TGTGCCAGCAGCGAGGGCGCTTACTATGGCTACACCTTC.

This clone has only one observation. This chain joins TRBV6-4 and TRBJ2-1, with 9 positions matching TRBD2. With 0 bases clipped from V and 5 bases from J, the junction kept 5 bases outside the gene matches. Germline CDR1 reads MRHNA; CDR2 reads SNTAGT. This CDR3 is 16 amino acids long. CDR3 sequence: CASSDSEAGGHNEQFF. Written as DNA, the CDR3 is TGTGCCAGCAGTGACTCGGAAGCGGGGGGCCACAATGAGCAGTTCTTC.

This clone was detected once. The chain employs TRBV10-3 and TRBJ1-3, with 10 bases fitting TRBD1. After removal of 2 bases from V and 2 bases from J, the junction contained 3 bases not matched to a gene. The germline V gene encodes CDR1 ENHRY and CDR2 SYGVKD. The length of the CDR3 is 16 residues. CDR3 region: CAISEPGTGAGNTIYF. The CDR3 DNA sequence: TGTGCCATCAGTGAGCCCGGGACAGGGGCTGGAAACACCATATATTTT.

V is TRBV3-1 (or the pseudogene TRBV3-2) and J is TRBJ2-1, with 11 positions matching TRBD2. This CDR3 comprises 12 residues. Unmatched junction bases numbered 5, after V lost 4 bases and J lost 15 bases. The V gene's germline CDR1 is LGHDT and CDR2 YNNKEL (reference sequence). The CDR3 loop is CASSLTSGAPFF. CDR3 DNA sequence: TGTGCCAGCAGCCTGACTAGCGGGGCCCCGTTCTTC.

This sequence joins TRBV7-2 and TRBJ2-1; 10 bases are a match to TRBD2. The CDR3 spans 16 residues. J was trimmed by 7 bases and V by 4 bases; bases with no gene match: 10. Germline loops: CDR1 SGHTA, CDR2 FQGNSA. This chain's CDR3 is CASSSAGTSVGNEQFF. As DNA, the CDR3 is TGTGCCAGCAGCTCAGCCGGGACTAGCGTCGGGAATGAGCAGTTCTTC.

The rearrangement uses TRBV19 and TRBJ1-2; possible D gene TRBD1, 5 bases. V gave up 2 bases and J gave up 5 bases, with 15 bases separating them. Germline assignment: CDR1 LNHDA and CDR2 SQIVND (reference sequence). CDR3 length: 15 residues. CDR3 in DNA: TGTGCCAGTAGTATAACCCTCCGACAGATATATGGCTACACCTTC. It yields the protein CASSITLRQIYGYTF.

Only a few counts were recorded for this clone. This chain links TRBV28 with TRBJ1-1; TRBD1 matches at 7 bases. Germline V CDR1 and CDR2: MDHEN, SYDVKM. The trim removed 4 bases at V and 1 base at J, leaving 6 bases unmatched. This CDR3 is 15 amino acids long. This CDR3 reads CASSSPTGWNTEAFF. In nucleotides, the CDR3 is TGTGCCAGCAGTTCCCCGACAGGGTGGAACACTGAAGCTTTCTTT.

V is TRBV3-1 (or the pseudogene TRBV3-2) and J is TRBJ1-3; possibly TRBD1 for D (5 bases). CDR1 and CDR2 from the germline V gene are LGHDT and YNNKEL (reference sequence). The V end lost 6 bases, the J end lost 4 bases, and 19 bases lay between the germline ends. The CDR3 contains 16 residues. This chain's CDR3 is CASSSPLGAGGNTIYF. In DNA, the CDR3 is TGTGCCAGCAGTTCTCCTCTAGGGGCGGGAGGAAACACCATATATTTT.

This chain connects TRBV5-5 to TRBJ2-7, with no clear D. Germline lookup yields CDR1 SGHKS and CDR2 YYEKEE (reference sequence). The CDR3 has 15 residues. Trimming pared 0 bases from V and 2 bases from J, leaving 12 bases between. Here the CDR3 DNA reads TGTGCCAGCAGCTTGGCCAATACCAAGCCCTACGAGCAGTACGTC. As protein: CASSLANTKPYEQYV.

As concerns this clone: Within the sample, other DNA sequences also encode this same CDR3. V is TRBV28 and J is TRBJ1-2; no reliable D call. Germline-derived CDR1 and CDR2 are MDHEN and SYDVKM. Trimming shortened V by 2 bases and J by 5 bases, and 6 bases separated the two germline ends. The CDR3 loop spans 12 amino acids. In DNA, the CDR3 is TGTGCCAGCAGTTTACAGTCTTATGGCTACACCTTC. Its translation: CASSLQSYGYTF.

CDR3 protein: CARTAMNTEAFF. CDR3 nucleotides: TGTGCCAGGACAGCTATGAACACTGAAGCTTTCTTT. The chain combines TRBV19 with TRBJ1-1, with a possible D match to TRBD1 (5 bases). V gave up 9 bases and J gave up 0 bases, with 8 bases separating them. The CDR3 covers 12 residues. Germline CDR1 and CDR2: LNHDA and SQIVND (reference sequence).

V usage is TRBV5-1 and J usage is TRBJ2-1, with 11 bases lining up with TRBD2. Germline V gene lookup returns CDR1 SGHRS and CDR2 YFSETQ. Trimming at V came to 4 bases and at J to 5 bases, leaving 5 bases not matched to a gene. The CDR3 totals 15 residues. In DNA, the CDR3 is TGCGCCAGCAGCACTCCGGGACTAGCGGACAATGAGCAGTTCTTC. It codes for CASSTPGLADNEQFF. Based on the CDR3 plus reference TRBV5-1 and TRBJ2-1, the full variable domain is KAGVTQTPRYLIKTRGQQVTLSCSPISGHRSVSWYQQTPGQGLQFLFEYFSETQRNKGNFPGRFSGRQFSNSRSEMNVSTLELGDSALYLCASSTPGLADNEQFFGPGTRLTVL.